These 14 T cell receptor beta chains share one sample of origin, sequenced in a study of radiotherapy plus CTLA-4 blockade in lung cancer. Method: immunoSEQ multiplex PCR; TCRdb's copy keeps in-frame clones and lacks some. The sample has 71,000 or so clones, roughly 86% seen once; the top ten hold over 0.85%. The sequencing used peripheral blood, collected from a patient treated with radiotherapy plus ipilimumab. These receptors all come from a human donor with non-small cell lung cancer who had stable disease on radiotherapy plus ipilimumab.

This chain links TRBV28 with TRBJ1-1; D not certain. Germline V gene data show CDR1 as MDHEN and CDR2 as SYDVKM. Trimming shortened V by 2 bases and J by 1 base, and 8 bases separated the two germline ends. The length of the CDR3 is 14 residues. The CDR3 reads CASSLPGKNTEAFF. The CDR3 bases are TGTGCCAGCAGTTTACCCGGGAAGAACACTGAAGCTTTCTTT.

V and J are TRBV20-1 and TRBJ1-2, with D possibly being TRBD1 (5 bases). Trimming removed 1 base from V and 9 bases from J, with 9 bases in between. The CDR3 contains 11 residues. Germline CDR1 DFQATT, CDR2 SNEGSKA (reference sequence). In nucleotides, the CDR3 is TGCAGTGCTAGAGGGGACCTGAGCTACACCTTC. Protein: CSARGDLSYTF.

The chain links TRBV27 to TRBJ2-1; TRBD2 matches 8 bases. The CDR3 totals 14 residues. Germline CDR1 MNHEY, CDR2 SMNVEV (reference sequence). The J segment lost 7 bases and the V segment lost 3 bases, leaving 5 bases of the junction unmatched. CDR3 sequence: CASSFGRGVNEQFF. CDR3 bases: TGTGCCAGCAGTTTCGGGAGGGGGGTTAATGAGCAGTTCTTC.

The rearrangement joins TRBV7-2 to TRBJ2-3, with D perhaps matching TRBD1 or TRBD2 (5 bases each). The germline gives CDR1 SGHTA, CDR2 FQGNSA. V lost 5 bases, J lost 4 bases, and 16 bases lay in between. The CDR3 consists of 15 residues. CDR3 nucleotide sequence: TGTGCCAGCAGCCCAAAAAAGGGGAGATCAGATACGCAGTATTTT. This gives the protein CASSPKKGRSDTQYF.

The CDR3 loop reads CASSERPGEGSGPQHF. DNA for the CDR3: TGTGCCAGCAGTGAAAGGCCAGGGGAGGGTTCGGGGCCCCAGCATTTT. This chain uses TRBV6-1 with TRBJ1-5; D possibly corresponds to TRBD1 (6 bases). With 2 bases removed from V and 9 bases from J, the gap between germline ends came to 20 bases. Germline V gives CDR1 MNHNS, CDR2 SASEGT. This CDR3 contains 16 residues.

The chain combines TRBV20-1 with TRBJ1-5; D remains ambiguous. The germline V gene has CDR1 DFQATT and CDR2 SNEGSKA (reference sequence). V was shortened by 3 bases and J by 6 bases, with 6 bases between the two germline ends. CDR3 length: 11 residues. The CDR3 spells CSARFTQPQHF. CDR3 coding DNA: TGCAGTGCTAGGTTCACTCAGCCCCAGCATTTT.

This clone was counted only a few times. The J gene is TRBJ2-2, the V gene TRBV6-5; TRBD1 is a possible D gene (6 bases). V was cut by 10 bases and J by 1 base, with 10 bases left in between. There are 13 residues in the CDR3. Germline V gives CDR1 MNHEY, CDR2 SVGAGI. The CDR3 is CAIRTENTGELFF. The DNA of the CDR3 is TGTGCCATCCGGACAGAGAACACCGGGGAGCTGTTTTTT.

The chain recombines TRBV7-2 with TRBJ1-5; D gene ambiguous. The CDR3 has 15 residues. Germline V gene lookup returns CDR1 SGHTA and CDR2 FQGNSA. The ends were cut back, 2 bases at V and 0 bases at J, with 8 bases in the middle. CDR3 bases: TGTGCCAGCAGCTTATTAATTCATAGCAATCAGCCCCAGCATTTT. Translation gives CASSLLIHSNQPQHF.

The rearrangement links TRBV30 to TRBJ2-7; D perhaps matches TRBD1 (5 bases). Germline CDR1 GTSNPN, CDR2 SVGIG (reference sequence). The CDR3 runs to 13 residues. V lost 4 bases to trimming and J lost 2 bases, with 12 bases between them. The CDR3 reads CAWMAGKAYEQYF. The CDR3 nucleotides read TGTGCCTGGATGGCAGGGAAGGCCTACGAGCAGTACTTC.

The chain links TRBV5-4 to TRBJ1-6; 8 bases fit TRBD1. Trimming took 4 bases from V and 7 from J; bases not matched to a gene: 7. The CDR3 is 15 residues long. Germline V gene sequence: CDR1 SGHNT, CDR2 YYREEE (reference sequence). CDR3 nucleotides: TGTGCCAGCAGCCTTGGCTCAGGGGGCAATTCACCCCTCCACTTT. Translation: CASSLGSGGNSPLHF.

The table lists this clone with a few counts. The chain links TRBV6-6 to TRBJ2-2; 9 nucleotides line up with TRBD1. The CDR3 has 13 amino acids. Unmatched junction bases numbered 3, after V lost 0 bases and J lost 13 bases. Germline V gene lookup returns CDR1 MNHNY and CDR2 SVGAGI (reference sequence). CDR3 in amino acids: CASSYSGQGGLFF. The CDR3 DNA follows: TGTGCCAGCAGTTACTCGGGACAGGGTGGGCTGTTTTTT.

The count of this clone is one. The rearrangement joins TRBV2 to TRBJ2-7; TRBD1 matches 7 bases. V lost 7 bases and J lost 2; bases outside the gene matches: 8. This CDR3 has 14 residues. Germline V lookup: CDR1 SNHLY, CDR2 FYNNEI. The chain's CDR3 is CASNPVGQTYEQYF. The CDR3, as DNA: TGTGCCAGCAACCCGGTGGGACAGACCTACGAGCAGTACTTC.

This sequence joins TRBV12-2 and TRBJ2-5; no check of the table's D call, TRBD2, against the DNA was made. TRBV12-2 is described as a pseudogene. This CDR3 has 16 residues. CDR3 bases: TGTGCAAGTCGCGCAGAGGGGGACTACCACGGGGAGACCCAGTACTTC. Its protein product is CASRAEGDYHGETQYF.

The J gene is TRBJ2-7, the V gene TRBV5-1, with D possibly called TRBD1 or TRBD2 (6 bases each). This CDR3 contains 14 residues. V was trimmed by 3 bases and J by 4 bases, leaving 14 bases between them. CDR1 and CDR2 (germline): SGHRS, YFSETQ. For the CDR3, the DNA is TGCGCCAGCAGCTCGGGGGACACTCTGTACGAGCAGTACTTC. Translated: CASSSGDTLYEQYF. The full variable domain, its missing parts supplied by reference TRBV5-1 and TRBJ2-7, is KAGVTQTPRYLIKTRGQQVTLSCSPISGHRSVSWYQQTPGQGLQFLFEYFSETQRNKGNFPGRFSGRQFSNSRSEMNVSTLELGDSALYLCASSSGDTLYEQYFGPGTRLTVT.